This T cell receptor (beta chain) was obtained from a study of beta chain features in type 1 diabetes. The sequenced template was cDNA made from the entire isolated RNA. Data came from immunoSEQ multiplex PCR; TCRdb stores just in-frame clones and leaves some out. The sample yields under 150,000 clones, approximately 10% seen once. Overall study results and limits: Patients with Type 1 diabetes showed moderately but significantly shorter TCRB CDR3s in all four CD4+ subsets.

Notes on this clone: Its target is not known.

Losses at the gene ends were 3 bases for V and 4 bases for J; bases not matched to a gene: 5. The germline CDR1 and CDR2 sequences are GTSNPN and SVGIG (reference sequence). The CDR3 is 14 amino acids. The source is a man aged 30 to 39 with type 1 diabetes. The source material was central memory CD4+ T cells from blood. V and J are TRBV30 and TRBJ1-2; 10 bases align to TRBD1. CDR3: CAWSPGQGSYGYTF. The CDR3 DNA reads TGTGCCTGGAGCCCGGGACAGGGGTCCTATGGCTACACCTTC.